The entry below describes one T cell receptor (beta chain). What it binds is not known. This sample was taken from a study of T cell responses to AZD1222 COVID-19 vaccine. Study observations and caveats: Epitopes outside B.1.351 and B.1.1.7 mutated regions reportedly drew nearly half of spike TCRs. The span of vaccine-associated CD4 TCRs extended across spike, with dominance at 160-218 and 743-854. Most donors were white British, females outnumbered males, and clonal diversity was possibly underestimated. Sampling captured repertoires only after the peak T cell response.

Only in-frame clones appear in the TCRdb table, and some are missing; sequencing was by immunoSEQ multiplex PCR. Of 100,000 to 130,000 clones listed, around 93% are singletons. The CDR3 covers 14 residues. V was pared by 3 bases and J by 8 bases, with 5 bases of the junction left unmatched. CDR1 SEHNR and CDR2 FQNEAQ come from the germline V gene (reference sequence). The chain couples TRBV7-9 to TRBJ1-4, with 8 bases aligning to TRBD1. This clonotype was obtained from an adult who received the AZD1222 COVID-19 vaccine. The sample was peripheral blood, taken 28 days after the second AZD1222 dose. In DNA form, the CDR3 reads TGTGCCAGCAGCTTCGACAGGGGTTACGAAAAACTGTTTTTT. Residues: CASSFDRGYEKLFF. Combining the CDR3 with reference TRBV7-9 and TRBJ1-4 gives the whole variable domain DTGVSQNPRHKITKRGQNVTFRCDPISEHNRLYWYRQTLGQGPEFLTYFQNEAQLEKSRLLSDRFSAERPKGSFSTLEIQRTEQGDSAMYLCASSFDRGYEKLFFGSGTQLSVL.